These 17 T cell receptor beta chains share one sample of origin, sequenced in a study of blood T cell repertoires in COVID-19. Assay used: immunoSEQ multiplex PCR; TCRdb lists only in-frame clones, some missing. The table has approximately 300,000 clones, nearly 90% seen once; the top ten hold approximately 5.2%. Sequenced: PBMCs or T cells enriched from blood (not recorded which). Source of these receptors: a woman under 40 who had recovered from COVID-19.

In DNA, the CDR3 is TGTGCCAGCAGTGACTCGAGTCAGGGGCTAAACTACGAGCAGTACTTC. It codes for CASSDSSQGLNYEQYF. The chain links TRBV6-4 to TRBJ2-7; D possibly corresponds to TRBD1 (6 bases). V was trimmed by 0 bases and J by 3 bases, leaving 15 bases between them. Germline lookup yields CDR1 MRHNA and CDR2 SNTAGT. The CDR3 runs to 16 residues.

CDR3 DNA: TGTGCCAGTAGTCAACAGGGCTCAGGCTATGGCTACACCTTC. Its protein is CASSQQGSGYGYTF. The J gene is TRBJ1-2, the V gene TRBV19; D is possibly TRBD1 (6 bases). The CDR3 has 14 residues. V gave up 5 bases and J gave up 4 bases, with 14 bases separating them. Germline V gene sequence: CDR1 LNHDA, CDR2 SQIVND (reference sequence).

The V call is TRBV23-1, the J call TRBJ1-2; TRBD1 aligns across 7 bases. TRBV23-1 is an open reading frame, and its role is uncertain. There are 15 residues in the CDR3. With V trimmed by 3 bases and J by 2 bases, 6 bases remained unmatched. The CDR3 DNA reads TGCGCCAGCAGTCACGACCGGGACAGCAACTATGGCTACACCTTC. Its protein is CASSHDRDSNYGYTF.

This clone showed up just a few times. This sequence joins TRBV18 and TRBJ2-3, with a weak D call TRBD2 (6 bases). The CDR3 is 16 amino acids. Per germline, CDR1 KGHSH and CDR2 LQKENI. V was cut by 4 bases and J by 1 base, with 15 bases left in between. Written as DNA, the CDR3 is TGTGCCAGCTCACGCCCGGCGGGGATGGGCACAGATACGCAGTATTTT. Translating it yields CASSRPAGMGTDTQYF. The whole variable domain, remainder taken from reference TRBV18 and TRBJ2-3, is NAGVMQNPRHLVRRRGQEARLRCSPMKGHSHVYWYRQLPEEGLKFMVYLQKENIIDESGMPKERFSAEFPKEGPSILRIQQVVRGDSAAYFCASSRPAGMGTDTQYFGPGTRLTVL.

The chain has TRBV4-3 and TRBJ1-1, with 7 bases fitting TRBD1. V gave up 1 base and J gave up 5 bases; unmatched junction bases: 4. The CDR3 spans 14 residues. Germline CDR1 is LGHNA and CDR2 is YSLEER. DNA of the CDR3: TGCGCCAGCAGCCAAGGACAGGGATGGACTGAAGCTTTCTTT. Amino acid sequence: CASSQGQGWTEAFF.

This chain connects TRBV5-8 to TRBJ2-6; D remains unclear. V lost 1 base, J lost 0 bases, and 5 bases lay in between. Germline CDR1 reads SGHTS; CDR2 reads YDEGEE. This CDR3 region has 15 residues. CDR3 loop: CASSLSGSGANVLTF. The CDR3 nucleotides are TGTGCCAGCAGCTTGTCGGGCTCTGGGGCCAACGTCCTGACTTTC.

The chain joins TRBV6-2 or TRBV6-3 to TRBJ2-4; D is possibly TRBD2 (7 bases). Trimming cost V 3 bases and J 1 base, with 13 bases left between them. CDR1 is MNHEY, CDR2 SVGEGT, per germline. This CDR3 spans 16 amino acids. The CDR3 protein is CASSYRGAVAKNIQYF. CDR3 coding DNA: TGTGCCAGCAGTTATCGGGGGGCAGTGGCCAAAAACATTCAGTACTTC.

CDR3 in amino acids: CAATAGGSTDTQYF. DNA of the CDR3: TGTGCCGCCACGGCGGGGGGAAGCACAGATACGCAGTATTTT. The chain combines TRBV5-4 with TRBJ2-3, with 8 bases matching TRBD2. V shed 10 bases, J shed 0 bases, and the junction held 7 bases outside the gene matches. CDR3 size: 14 residues. Germline CDR1 reads SGHNT; CDR2 reads YYREEE (reference sequence). The full variable domain, its missing parts supplied by reference TRBV5-4 and TRBJ2-3, is ETGVTQSPTHLIKTRGQQVTLRCSSQSGHNTVSWYQQALGQGPQFIFQYYREEENGRGNFPPRFSGLQFPNYSSELNVNALELDDSALYLCAATAGGSTDTQYFGPGTRLTVL.

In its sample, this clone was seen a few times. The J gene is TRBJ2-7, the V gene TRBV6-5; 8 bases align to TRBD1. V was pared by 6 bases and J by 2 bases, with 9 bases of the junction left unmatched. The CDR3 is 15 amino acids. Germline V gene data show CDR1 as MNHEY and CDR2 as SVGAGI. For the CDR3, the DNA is TGTGCCAGCAGGTCGAAGCGACAGGGGCCCTACGAGCAGTACTTC. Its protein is CASRSKRQGPYEQYF.

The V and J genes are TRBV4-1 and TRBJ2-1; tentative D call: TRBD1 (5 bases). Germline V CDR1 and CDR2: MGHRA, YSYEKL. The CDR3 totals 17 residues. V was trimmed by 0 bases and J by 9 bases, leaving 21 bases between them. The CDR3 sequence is CASSQEAPWGGGGEQFF. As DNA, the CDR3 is TGCGCCAGCAGCCAAGAAGCCCCGTGGGGCGGTGGTGGTGAGCAGTTCTTC.

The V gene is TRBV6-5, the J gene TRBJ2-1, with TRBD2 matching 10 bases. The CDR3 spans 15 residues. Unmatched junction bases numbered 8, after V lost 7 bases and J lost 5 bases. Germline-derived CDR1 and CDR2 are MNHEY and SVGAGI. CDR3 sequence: CASTKRGGDHNEQFF. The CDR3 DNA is TGTGCCAGCACCAAGCGGGGGGGCGACCACAATGAGCAGTTCTTC.

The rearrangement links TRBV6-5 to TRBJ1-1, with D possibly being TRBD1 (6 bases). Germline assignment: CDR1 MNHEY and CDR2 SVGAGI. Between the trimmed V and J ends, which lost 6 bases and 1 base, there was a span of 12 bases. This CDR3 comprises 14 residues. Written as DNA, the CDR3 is TGTGCCAGCAGCGACAGGAACCGGAACACTGAAGCTTTCTTT. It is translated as CASSDRNRNTEAFF.

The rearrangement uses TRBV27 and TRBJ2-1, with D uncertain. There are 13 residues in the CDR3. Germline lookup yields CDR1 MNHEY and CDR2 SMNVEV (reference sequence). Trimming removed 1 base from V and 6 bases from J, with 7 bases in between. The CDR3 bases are TGTGCCAGCAGTTTATTACTATCCAATGAGCAGTTCTTC. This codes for CASSLLLSNEQFF.

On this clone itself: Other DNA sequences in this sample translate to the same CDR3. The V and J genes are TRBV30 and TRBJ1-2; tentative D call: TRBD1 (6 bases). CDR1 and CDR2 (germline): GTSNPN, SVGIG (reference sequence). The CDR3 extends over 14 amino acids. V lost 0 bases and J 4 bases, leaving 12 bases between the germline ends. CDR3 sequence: CAWSVQGAGYGYTF. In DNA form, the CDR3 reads TGTGCCTGGAGTGTACAGGGAGCCGGCTATGGCTACACCTTC. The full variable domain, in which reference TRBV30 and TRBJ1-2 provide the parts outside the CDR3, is SQTIHQWPATLVQPVGSPLSLECTVEGTSNPNLYWYRQAAGRGLQLLFYSVGIGQISSEVPQNLSASRPQDRQFILSSKKLLLSDSGFYLCAWSVQGAGYGYTFGSGTRLTVV.

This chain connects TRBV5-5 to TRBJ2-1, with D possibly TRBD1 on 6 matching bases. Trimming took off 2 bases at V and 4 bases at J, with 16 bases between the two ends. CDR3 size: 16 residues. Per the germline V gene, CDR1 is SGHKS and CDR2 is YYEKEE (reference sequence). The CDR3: CASSFVSQGVYNEQFF. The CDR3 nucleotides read TGTGCCAGCAGCTTCGTTTCACAGGGTGTATACAATGAGCAGTTCTTC.

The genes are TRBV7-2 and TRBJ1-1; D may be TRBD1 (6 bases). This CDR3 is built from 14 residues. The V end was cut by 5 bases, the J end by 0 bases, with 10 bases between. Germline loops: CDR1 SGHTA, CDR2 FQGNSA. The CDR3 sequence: CASSPGTLNTEAFF. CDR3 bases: TGTGCCAGCAGCCCCGGGACACTGAACACTGAAGCTTTCTTT.

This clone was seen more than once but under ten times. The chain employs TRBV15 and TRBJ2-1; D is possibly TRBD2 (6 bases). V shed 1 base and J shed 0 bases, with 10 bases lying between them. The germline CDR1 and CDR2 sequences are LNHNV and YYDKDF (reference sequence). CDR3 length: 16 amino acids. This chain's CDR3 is CATSRAGDFSYNEQFF. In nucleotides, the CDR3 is TGTGCCACCAGCAGAGCGGGGGACTTCTCCTACAATGAGCAGTTCTTC.